These 29 T cell receptor beta chains were sequenced from one sample in a study of OX40 agonist ivuxolimab in advanced cancers. Some clones are missing from TCRdb's copy, which holds only in-frame ones; the method was immunoSEQ multiplex PCR. Among 45,000 to 60,000 clones listed, around 90% were seen once. Sequencing was performed on CD4+ or CD8+ T cells sorted from blood, taken in a trial of the OX40 agonist ivuxolimab. Source of these receptors: an adult with an advanced solid tumor such as melanoma, head and neck, liver or kidney cancer.

The chain carries TRBV4-1 and TRBJ2-7; tentatively, D is TRBD2 (5 bases). CDR1 MGHRA and CDR2 YSYEKL come from the germline V gene. Trimming stripped 0 bases from V and 3 bases from J, with 27 bases between. This CDR3 comprises 20 residues. For the CDR3, the DNA is TGCGCCAGCAGCCAAGAGGGGAATAGACGCGGGTTCGGCGGGTTCTACGAGCAGTACTTC. It specifies CASSQEGNRRGFGGFYEQYF.

The rearrangement links TRBV7-9 to TRBJ1-4; 7 positions agree with TRBD1. This CDR3 region has 17 residues. The V gene end was trimmed by 1 base and the J gene end by 8 bases; junction bases not matched to a gene: 13. Germline values: CDR1 SEHNR, CDR2 FQNEAQ (reference sequence). CDR3 coding DNA: TGTGCCAGCAGCTTAGTCCCGGGACAGCCGGGGGGGGAAAAACTGTTTTTT. This codes for CASSLVPGQPGGEKLFF.

The V and J genes are TRBV5-6 and TRBJ2-5; D might be TRBD2 (5 bases). This CDR3 has 13 amino acids. The V end was cut by 5 bases, the J end by 3 bases, with 11 bases between. CDR1 and CDR2 (germline): SGHDT, YYEEEE. CDR3 amino acids: CASSSGSEETQYF. As DNA, the CDR3 is TGTGCCAGCAGTAGTGGGAGTGAAGAGACCCAGTACTTC.

CDR3 nucleotide sequence: TGCGCCAGCAACTGGGGTGGGGGAAGCACAGATACGCAGTATTTT. Residues: CASNWGGGSTDTQYF. The J gene is TRBJ2-3, the V gene TRBV5-1; D is perhaps TRBD1 or TRBD2 (5 bases each). In germline, CDR1 is SGHRS, CDR2 YFSETQ. The CDR3 is 15 amino acids. Trimming pared 6 bases from V and 0 bases from J, leaving 14 bases between.

The chain joins TRBV18 to TRBJ2-7; 8 bases fit TRBD1. Trimming at V came to 2 bases and at J to 6 bases, leaving 6 bases not matched to a gene. CDR3 length equals 14 residues. The V gene's germline CDR1 is KGHSH and CDR2 LQKENI. Here the CDR3 DNA reads TGTGCCAGCTCACCAGGGACAGGATATAGCGAGCAGTACTTC. Protein product: CASSPGTGYSEQYF. The full variable domain, completed using reference TRBV18 and TRBJ2-7, is NAGVMQNPRHLVRRRGQEARLRCSPMKGHSHVYWYRQLPEEGLKFMVYLQKENIIDESGMPKERFSAEFPKEGPSILRIQQVVRGDSAAYFCASSPGTGYSEQYFGPGTRLTVT.

This chain joins TRBV6-4 and TRBJ1-1; the match to TRBD1 covers 12 bases. This CDR3 has 17 residues. Germline lookup yields CDR1 MRHNA and CDR2 SNTAGT. J lost 2 bases, V lost 4 bases, and 8 bases had no gene match. CDR3 region: CASSAAGTGGPNTEAFF. In nucleotides, the CDR3 is TGTGCCAGCAGTGCAGCCGGGACAGGGGGCCCTAACACTGAAGCTTTCTTT.

The genes are TRBV30 and TRBJ2-3, with D unclear. V was clipped by 2 bases and J by 0 bases, with 3 bases between them. In germline, CDR1 is GTSNPN, CDR2 SVGIG (reference sequence). There are 12 residues in the CDR3. CDR3 residues: CAWSPSTDTQYF. CDR3 in DNA: TGTGCCTGGAGTCCAAGCACAGATACGCAGTATTTT.

This chain joins TRBV11-2 and TRBJ1-1; D is undetermined. V lost 1 base and J lost 7, with 10 bases in between. Germline V lookup: CDR1 SGHAT, CDR2 FQNNGV. The CDR3 totals 13 residues. The CDR3 reads CASSLGTGFEAFF. As DNA, the CDR3 is TGTGCCAGCAGCTTAGGGACCGGATTTGAAGCTTTCTTT.

The rearrangement links TRBV18 to TRBJ2-5; D is perhaps TRBD1 or TRBD2 (5 bases each). Germline CDR1 reads KGHSH; CDR2 reads LQKENI. V dropped 3 bases and J dropped 11 bases, with 25 bases sitting between them. The CDR3 is made up of 16 amino acids. This CDR3 reads CASSPGPPTLSEEQYF. CDR3 bases: TGTGCCAGCTCACCGGGGCCACCTACTCTTTCGGAGGAGCAGTACTTC. Variable domain in full (rest from reference TRBV18 and TRBJ2-5): NAGVMQNPRHLVRRRGQEARLRCSPMKGHSHVYWYRQLPEEGLKFMVYLQKENIIDESGMPKERFSAEFPKEGPSILRIQQVVRGDSAAYFCASSPGPPTLSEEQYFGPGTRLLVL.

V and J are TRBV19 and TRBJ2-3, with 8 bases matching TRBD2. This CDR3 comprises 15 residues. V was clipped by 5 bases and J by 2 bases; unmatched bases: 6. CDR1 and CDR2 from the germline V gene are LNHDA and SQIVND (reference sequence). CDR3 in amino acids: CASSPLAGITDTQYF. The CDR3 DNA is TGTGCCAGTAGTCCCCTAGCGGGCATCACAGATACGCAGTATTTT.

V gene TRBV5-1 combines with J gene TRBJ1-1; 7 bases align to TRBD1. With 0 bases clipped from V and 4 bases from J, the junction kept 3 bases outside the gene matches. The CDR3 spans 14 residues. The V gene's germline CDR1 is SGHRS and CDR2 YFSETQ. The CDR3 loop reads CASSLASGGTEAFF. As DNA, the CDR3 is TGCGCCAGCAGCTTGGCTTCAGGGGGCACTGAAGCTTTCTTT.

This clone came up a few times. The chain couples TRBV6-1 to TRBJ2-7; D is unclear. Trimming removed 4 bases from V and 4 bases from J, with 5 bases in between. Germline CDR1 reads MNHNS; CDR2 reads SASEGT. The CDR3 extends over 11 amino acids. CDR3 sequence: CASSVGYEQYF. CDR3 nucleotides: TGTGCCAGCAGTGTGGGATACGAGCAGTACTTC.

Written as DNA, the CDR3 is TGTGCCAGCAGTTCAACCGGGAACACTCGGGAGACCCAGTACTTC. Protein: CASSSTGNTRETQYF. J is TRBJ2-5 and V is TRBV7-8; the D gene is possibly TRBD2 (5 bases). The V and J ends lost 6 bases and 5 bases respectively, with 19 bases between them. CDR1 and CDR2 from the germline V gene are SGHVS and FQNEAQ. CDR3 length equals 15 residues.

This clone turned up a few times. V and J are TRBV5-6 and TRBJ2-5; D is unresolved. The CDR3 runs to 15 residues. Germline-derived CDR1 and CDR2 are SGHDT and YYEEEE. Deletions cut 2 bases from V and 4 bases from J, with 15 bases between. The CDR3 spells CASSFRLPSRETQYF. The CDR3 region has the DNA TGTGCCAGCAGCTTCCGGTTGCCCTCGAGAGAGACCCAGTACTTC.

The chain uses TRBV14 and TRBJ2-2, with D perhaps TRBD1 (5 bases). CDR3 length equals 16 residues. The V end was cut by 0 bases, the J end by 7 bases, with 15 bases between. Germline V gene sequence: CDR1 SGHDN, CDR2 FVKESK. CDR3 DNA sequence: TGTGCCAGCAGCCAAGATCACAGGTGGACGGGCGGGGAGCTGTTTTTT. It is translated as CASSQDHRWTGGELFF.

V usage is TRBV5-4 and J usage is TRBJ2-4, with TRBD2 as a possible D gene (5 bases). V gave up 4 bases and J gave up 0 bases, with 11 bases separating them. CDR3 length: 15 amino acids. Germline V lookup: CDR1 SGHNT, CDR2 YYREEE (reference sequence). CDR3 DNA: TGTGCCAGCAGCGCCGGAGGCATAGCCAAAAACATTCAGTACTTC. Protein: CASSAGGIAKNIQYF.

The CDR3 loop reads CASSEGTLSGANVLTF. CDR3 sequence (DNA): TGCGCCAGCAGCGAAGGTACCCTCTCTGGGGCCAACGTCCTGACTTTC. The chain uses TRBV5-1 and TRBJ2-6, with D unclear. This CDR3 spans 16 amino acids. The V gene's germline CDR1 is SGHRS and CDR2 YFSETQ. V lost 4 bases, J lost 0 bases, and 11 bases lay in between.

The chain combines TRBV30 with TRBJ1-4; D gene unclear. CDR1 and CDR2 (germline): GTSNPN, SVGIG (reference sequence). The CDR3 contains 11 residues. V was cut by 6 bases and J by 8 bases, with 10 bases left in between. CDR3: CACHRGEKLFF. The CDR3 DNA follows: TGTGCCTGTCATAGAGGAGAAAAACTGTTTTTT.

This chain links TRBV9 with TRBJ1-1; TRBD1 agrees at 7 bases. The length of the CDR3 is 15 residues. V was clipped by 3 bases and J by 0 bases; unmatched bases: 5. Per germline, CDR1 SGDLS and CDR2 YYNGEE. Written as DNA, the CDR3 is TGTGCCAGCAGCGCCGAGGGGGCGTTGAACACTGAAGCTTTCTTT. Translating gives CASSAEGALNTEAFF.

This rearrangement joins TRBV30 to TRBJ1-2; 7 nucleotides line up with TRBD1. V lost 3 bases, J lost 7 bases, and 14 bases stayed unmatched. The CDR3 is made up of 15 amino acids. Germline CDR1 GTSNPN, CDR2 SVGIG (reference sequence). The CDR3 bases are TGTGCCTGGAGCCCCCCAGACAGGGTTCAGAGTGGCTACACCTTC. Translated, it gives CAWSPPDRVQSGYTF.

The chain is built from TRBV5-4 and TRBJ1-3; D is unresolved. Germline loops: CDR1 SGHNT, CDR2 YYREEE (reference sequence). This CDR3 is 15 amino acids long. Trimming removed 4 bases at V and 2 bases at J, with 13 bases between. The CDR3 reads CASSLDGGPGNTIYF. The CDR3 DNA reads as TGTGCCAGCAGCCTGGACGGAGGTCCTGGAAACACCATATATTTT.

The chain has TRBV11-2 and TRBJ2-7; D remains unclear. CDR3 length equals 14 residues. V was pared by 1 base and J by 0 bases, with 7 bases between. CDR1 is SGHAT, CDR2 FQNNGV, per germline. The CDR3 sequence: CASSLGSSSYEQYF. DNA of the CDR3: TGTGCCAGCAGCTTAGGTAGCAGCTCCTACGAGCAGTACTTC.

This clone was counted once. CDR3 region: CASSPPGVYTQPQHF. Here the CDR3 DNA reads TGTGCCAGCAGTCCACCCGGGGTTTACACTCAGCCCCAGCATTTT. V is TRBV27 and J is TRBJ1-5; D unclear. Germline loops: CDR1 MNHEY, CDR2 SMNVEV (reference sequence). Deletions cut 5 bases from V and 6 bases from J, with 17 bases between. The CDR3 is 15 residues long.

CDR3 in amino acids: CASSLQQRNYGYTF. The CDR3 coding sequence is TGCGCCAGCAGCCTACAACAGAGAAACTATGGCTACACCTTC. The gene calls are TRBV5-1 and TRBJ1-2; D gene ambiguous. The CDR3 length is 14 residues. Germline lookup yields CDR1 SGHRS and CDR2 YFSETQ. Trimming removed 4 bases at V and 2 bases at J, with 12 bases between.

CDR3 amino acids: CASSVQGGTGELFF. CDR3 DNA sequence: TGTGCCAGCAGCGTACAGGGTGGCACCGGGGAGCTGTTTTTT. The chain uses TRBV5-5 and TRBJ2-2, with D perhaps matching TRBD1 (6 bases). V shed 4 bases and J shed 4 bases, with 11 bases lying between them. The CDR3 sequence is 14 residues long. The germline gives CDR1 SGHKS, CDR2 YYEKEE (reference sequence).

The rearrangement uses TRBV19 and TRBJ2-1, with unresolved D. The V and J ends lost 5 bases and 5 bases respectively, with 10 bases between them. CDR1 is LNHDA and CDR2 is SQIVND in the germline V gene (reference sequence). The CDR3 covers 13 residues. CDR3 amino acids: CASSPGPDNEQFF. The CDR3 DNA follows: TGTGCCAGTAGTCCCGGACCGGACAATGAGCAGTTCTTC.

J is TRBJ2-6 and V is TRBV10-3; 8 bases agree with TRBD1. V lost 3 bases to trimming and J lost 4 bases; unmatched junction nucleotides: 8. The CDR3 runs 17 residues. Per germline, CDR1 ENHRY and CDR2 SYGVKD. Here the CDR3 DNA reads TGTGCCATCAGTGAATTTCAGGGGGCCTCCGGGGCCAACGTCCTGACTTTC. This sequence encodes CAISEFQGASGANVLTF.

This clone was detected only once. The V and J genes are TRBV7-3 and TRBJ2-2; 8 nucleotides line up with TRBD1. V was clipped by 3 bases and J by 4 bases; unmatched bases: 4. This CDR3 has 15 residues. Germline-derived CDR1 and CDR2 are SGHTA and FQGTGA. The CDR3 region has the DNA TGTGCCAGCAGCTTGGCAGGGGGCAGCACCGGGGAGCTGTTTTTT. This encodes CASSLAGGSTGELFF.

In this sample, this clone turned up once. V is TRBV19 and J is TRBJ2-3, with 8 bases fitting TRBD2. Germline CDR1 LNHDA, CDR2 SQIVND (reference sequence). The CDR3 covers 15 residues. The V and J ends lost 3 bases and 5 bases, in that order; junction bases with no gene match: 7. The CDR3 bases are TGTGCCAGTAGTATGGGCGGGGGGTTTGGAGATACGCAGTATTTT. Encoded protein: CASSMGGGFGDTQYF.